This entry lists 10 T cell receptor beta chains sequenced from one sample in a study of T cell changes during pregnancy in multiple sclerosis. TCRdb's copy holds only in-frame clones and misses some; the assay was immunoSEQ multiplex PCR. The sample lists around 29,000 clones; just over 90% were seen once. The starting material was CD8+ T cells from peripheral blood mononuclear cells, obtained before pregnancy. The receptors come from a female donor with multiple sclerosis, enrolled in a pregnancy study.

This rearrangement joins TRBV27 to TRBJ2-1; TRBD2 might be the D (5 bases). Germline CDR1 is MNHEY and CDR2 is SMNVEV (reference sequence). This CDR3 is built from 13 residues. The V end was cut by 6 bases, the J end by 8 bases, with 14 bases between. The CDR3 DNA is TGTGCCAGCAGGTTAGGCCCCGGGGATGAGCAGTTCTTC. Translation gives CASRLGPGDEQFF.

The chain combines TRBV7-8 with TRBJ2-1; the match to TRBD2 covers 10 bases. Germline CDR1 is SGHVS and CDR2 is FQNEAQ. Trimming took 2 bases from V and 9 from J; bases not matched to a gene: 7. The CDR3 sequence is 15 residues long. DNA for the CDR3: TGTGCCAGCAGCTTAATGGCTAGCGGGAGCGGTGAGCAGTTCTTC. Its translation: CASSLMASGSGEQFF.

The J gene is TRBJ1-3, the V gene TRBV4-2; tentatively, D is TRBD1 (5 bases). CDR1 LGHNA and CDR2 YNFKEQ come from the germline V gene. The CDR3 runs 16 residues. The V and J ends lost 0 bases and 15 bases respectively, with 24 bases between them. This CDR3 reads CASSQDYSRAVEVSYF. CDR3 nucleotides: TGTGCCAGCAGCCAAGATTATAGCAGGGCCGTGGAAGTTTCATATTTT.

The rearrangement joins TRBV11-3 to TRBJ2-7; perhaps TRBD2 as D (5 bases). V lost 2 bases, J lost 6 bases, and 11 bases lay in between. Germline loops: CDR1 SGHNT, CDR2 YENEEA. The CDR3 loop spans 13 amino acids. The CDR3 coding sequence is TGTGCCAGCAGCTTAACGGATGAGGGCGAGCAGTACTTC. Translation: CASSLTDEGEQYF. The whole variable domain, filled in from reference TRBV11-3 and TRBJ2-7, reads EAGVVQSPRYKIIEKKQPVAFWCNPISGHNTLYWYLQNLGQGPELLIRYENEEAVDDSQLPKDRFSAERLKGVDSTLKIQPAELGDSAVYLCASSLTDEGEQYFGPGTRLTVT.

CDR3 residues: CSVSNSDSAYEQYF. CDR3 sequence (DNA): TGCAGCGTTTCTAATTCGGACAGTGCCTACGAGCAGTACTTC. The J gene is TRBJ2-7, the V gene TRBV29-1; perhaps TRBD1 as D (6 bases). The V gene's germline CDR1 is SQVTM and CDR2 ANQGSEA. V was cut by 5 bases and J by 2 bases, with 16 bases left in between. CDR3 length equals 14 residues.

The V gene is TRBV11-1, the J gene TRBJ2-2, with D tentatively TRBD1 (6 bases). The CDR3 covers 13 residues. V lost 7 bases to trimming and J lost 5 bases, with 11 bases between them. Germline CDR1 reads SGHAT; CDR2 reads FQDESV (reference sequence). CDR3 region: CASINRETGELFF. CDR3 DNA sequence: TGTGCCAGCATCAACAGGGAAACCGGGGAGCTGTTTTTT.

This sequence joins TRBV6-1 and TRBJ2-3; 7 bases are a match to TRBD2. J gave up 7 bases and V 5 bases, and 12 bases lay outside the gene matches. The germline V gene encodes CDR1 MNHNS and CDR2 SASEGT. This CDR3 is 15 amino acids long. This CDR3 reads CASSTFGGGPNTQYF. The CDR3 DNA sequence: TGTGCCAGCAGTACGTTTGGCGGGGGACCGAATACGCAGTATTTT.

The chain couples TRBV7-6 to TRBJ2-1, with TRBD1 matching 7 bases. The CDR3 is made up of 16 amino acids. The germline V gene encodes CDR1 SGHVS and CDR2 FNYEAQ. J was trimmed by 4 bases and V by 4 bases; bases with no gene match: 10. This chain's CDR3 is CASSSDRDRDYNEQFF. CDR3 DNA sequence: TGTGCCAGCAGCTCCGACCGGGACAGAGATTACAATGAGCAGTTCTTC.

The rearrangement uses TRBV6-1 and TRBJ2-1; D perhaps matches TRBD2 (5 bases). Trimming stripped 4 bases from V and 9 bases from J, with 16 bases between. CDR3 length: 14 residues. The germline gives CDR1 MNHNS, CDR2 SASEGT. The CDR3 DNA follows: TGTGCCAGCAGTGGGCAAGGAACCAGCGGTGAGCAGTTCTTC. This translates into CASSGQGTSGEQFF.

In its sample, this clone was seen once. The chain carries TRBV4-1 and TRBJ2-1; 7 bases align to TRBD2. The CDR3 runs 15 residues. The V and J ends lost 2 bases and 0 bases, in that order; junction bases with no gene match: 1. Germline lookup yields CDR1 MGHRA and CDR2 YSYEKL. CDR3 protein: CASSQPGGSYNEQFF. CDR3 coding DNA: TGCGCCAGCAGCCAACCGGGGGGCTCCTACAATGAGCAGTTCTTC.